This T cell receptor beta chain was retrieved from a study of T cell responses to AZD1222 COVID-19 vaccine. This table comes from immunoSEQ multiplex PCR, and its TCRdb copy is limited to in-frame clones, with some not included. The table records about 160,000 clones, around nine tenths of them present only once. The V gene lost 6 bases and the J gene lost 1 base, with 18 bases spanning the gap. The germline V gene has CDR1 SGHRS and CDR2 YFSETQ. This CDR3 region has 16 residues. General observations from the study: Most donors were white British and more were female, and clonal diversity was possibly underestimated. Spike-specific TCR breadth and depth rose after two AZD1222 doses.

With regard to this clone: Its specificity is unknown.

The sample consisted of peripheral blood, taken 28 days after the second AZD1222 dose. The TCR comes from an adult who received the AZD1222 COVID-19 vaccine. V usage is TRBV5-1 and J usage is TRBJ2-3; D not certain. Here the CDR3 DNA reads TGCGCCAGCACAATTCCTCTCGGCCCTGGCACAGATACGCAGTATTTT. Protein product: CASTIPLGPGTDTQYF. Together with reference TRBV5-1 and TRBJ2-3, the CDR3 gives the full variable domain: KAGVTQTPRYLIKTRGQQVTLSCSPISGHRSVSWYQQTPGQGLQFLFEYFSETQRNKGNFPGRFSGRQFSNSRSEMNVSTLELGDSALYLCASTIPLGPGTDTQYFGPGTRLTVL.